This entry is about one T cell receptor (beta chain). The antigen it binds to is not known. The CDR3 extends 3 residues past the end of the read, so its final part is completed from the germline J gene. These data belong to a study of T cell clonality in common variable immunodeficiency (dated by TCRdb to between 2014 and 2017). The research as a whole found: TCRbeta clonality was higher in CVID subjects than in healthy controls (t-test p = 0.018), and the increase was most characteristic of about a third of subjects. Even though DNA input was the same, control samples had an average of around 82,000 unique sequences each, compared with roughly 34,000 in CVID samples. Healthy controls shared more TCRbeta clones with each other than CVID subjects shared among themselves (p < 0.0001). CVID TCRbeta sequences reportedly showed fewer deletions and N-nucleotide insertions and lacked highly modified clones with 13 or more V deletions. Differences among patients in the CVID cohort limited the correlations between repertoire features and clinical complications. According to the authors, figuring out what caused the increased clonality in CVID would require sequencing the repertoires of T cell subpopulations.

CDR1 GTSNPN and CDR2 SVGIG were looked up in the germline V gene (reference sequence). The CDR3, from cysteine to phenylalanine, totals 11 residues. The CDR3 was read in part: 24 bases, with the frame set at base 1. Predominantly Caucasian heritage was noted among both the CVID patients and the healthy controls. From each donor, roughly 5 to 9 ml of heparinized peripheral whole blood was collected. TCRbeta CDR3 repertoires were sequenced from genomic DNA of adults with common variable immune deficiency (CVID) and healthy adult controls. A total of some 22 healthy adult volunteers (approximately 12 female and about 10 male; age range roughly 23 to 70 years, mean age about 32) were included in the control group. To isolate peripheral blood mononuclear cells, diluted blood was subjected to density centrifugation over Hypaque 1077 or Ficoll-Paque. Unsorted mononuclear cells served as the source of genomic DNA, which was extracted either by Qiagen column purification or by a centrifugation-based method.

For sequencing, equivalent amounts of genomic DNA were input from CVID and control samples. For every sample, a 60 bp segment covering the rearranged TCRbeta CDR3 region was amplified and then sequenced. The immunoSEQ assay, a bias-corrected multiplex PCR combined with high-throughput sequencing, was used for TCRbeta amplification. As for the original processing: Every unique nucleotide sequence counted as a clone and was annotated with V, D and J genes, copy number and frequency. Sequences were labeled productive if in frame, and non-productive if out of frame or containing stop codons. Clonality was calculated from Shannon's entropy as previously described. Mean CDR3 Kyte-Doolittle hydropathy was derived from the predicted amino acid sequences of productive clones. Hierarchical clustering of scaled V gene usage was performed with the R hclust function using Manhattan distance and complete linkage. Sharing of clones by CDR3 amino acid sequence was evaluated through resampling of 12 repertoires per group over 100 rounds. The repertoires were searched for more than 65 published EBV-specific and fewer than 250 published CMV-specific TCRbeta sequences. Analysis left out two CVID samples that produced under 10,000 sequences, so about 41 CVID repertoires remained. TCRdb provides this immuneACCESS table in a form limited to in-frame rearrangements. Some clones are lacking; in checked studies, under half of them reflect an unresolved V gene, and why the rest are absent is not known. V, J and clone size are taken as reported in that table, and D and trimming were inferred from the DNA itself. With about 39,000 clones recorded, this sample contains no clone counted only once. The ten biggest clones cover approximately 2.6% of the sample.

The sequence derives from a person aged 18 to 70 in good health. The V and J segments used are TRBV30 and TRBJ2-4, and TRBD1 may be the D gene, going by 5 matching bases. The sequenced material came from peripheral blood mononuclear cells. CDR3 DNA (partial): TGTGCCTGTTGGGGCCCACATGGT. It encodes CACWGPHG. The whole CDR3 protein reads CACWGPHGQYF.